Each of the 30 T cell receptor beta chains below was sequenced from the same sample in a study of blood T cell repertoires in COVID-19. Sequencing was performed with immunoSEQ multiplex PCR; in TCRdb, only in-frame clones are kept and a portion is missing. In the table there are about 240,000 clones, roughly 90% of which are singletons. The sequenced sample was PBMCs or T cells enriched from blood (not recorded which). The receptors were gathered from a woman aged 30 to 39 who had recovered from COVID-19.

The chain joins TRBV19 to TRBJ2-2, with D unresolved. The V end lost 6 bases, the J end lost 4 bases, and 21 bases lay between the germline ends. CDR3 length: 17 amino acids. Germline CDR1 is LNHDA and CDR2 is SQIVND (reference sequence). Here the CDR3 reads CASSTLGRQARTGELFF. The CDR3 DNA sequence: TGTGCCAGTAGCACTCTCGGTCGGCAGGCGCGCACCGGGGAGCTGTTTTTT. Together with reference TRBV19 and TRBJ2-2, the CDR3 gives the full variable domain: DGGITQSPKYLFRKEGQNVTLSCEQNLNHDAMYWYRQDPGQGLRLIYYSQIVNDFQKGDIAEGYSVSREKKESFPLTVTSAQKNPTAFYLCASSTLGRQARTGELFFGEGSRLTVL.

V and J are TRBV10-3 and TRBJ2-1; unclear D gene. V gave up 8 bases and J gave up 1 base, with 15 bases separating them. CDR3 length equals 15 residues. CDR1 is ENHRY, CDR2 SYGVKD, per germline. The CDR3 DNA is TGTGCCATCTCTGGCGGTAACCCTTCCTACAATGAGCAGTTCTTC. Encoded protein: CAISGGNPSYNEQFF.

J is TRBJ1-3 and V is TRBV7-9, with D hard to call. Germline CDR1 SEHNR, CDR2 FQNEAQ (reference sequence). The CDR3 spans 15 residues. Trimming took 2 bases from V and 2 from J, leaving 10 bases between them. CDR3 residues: CASSLNPGAGNTIYF. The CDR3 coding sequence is TGTGCCAGCAGCTTAAATCCGGGTGCTGGAAACACCATATATTTT.

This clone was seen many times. The CDR3 sequence is CSARQNTEAFF. DNA of the CDR3: TGCAGTGCTAGACAGAACACTGAAGCTTTCTTT. The V gene is TRBV20-1, the J gene TRBJ1-1; D gene ambiguous. The germline V and J ends were trimmed by 2 bases and 1 base, with 2 bases remaining between them. Germline V gene lookup returns CDR1 DFQATT and CDR2 SNEGSKA (reference sequence). The CDR3 runs 11 residues.

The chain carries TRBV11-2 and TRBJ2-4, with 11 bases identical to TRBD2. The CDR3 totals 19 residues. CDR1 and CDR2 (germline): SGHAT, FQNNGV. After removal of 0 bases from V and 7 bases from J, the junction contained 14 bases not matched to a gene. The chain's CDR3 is CASSLDRRLAGGFMNIQYF. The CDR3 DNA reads TGTGCCAGCAGCTTAGATCGGCGCCTAGCGGGAGGTTTTATGAACATTCAGTACTTC.

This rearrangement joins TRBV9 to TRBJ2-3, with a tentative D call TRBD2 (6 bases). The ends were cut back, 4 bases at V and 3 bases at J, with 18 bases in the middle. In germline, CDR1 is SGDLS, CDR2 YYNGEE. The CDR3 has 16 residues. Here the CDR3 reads CASSPERGRRTDTQYF. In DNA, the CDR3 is TGTGCCAGCAGCCCAGAAAGAGGGAGGAGAACAGATACGCAGTATTTT.

This CDR3 reads CASSPGLTDSGANVLTF. CDR3 nucleotide sequence: TGTGCCAGCTCACCAGGGCTGACGGACTCTGGGGCCAACGTCCTGACTTTC. The rearrangement uses TRBV18 and TRBJ2-6, with D unclear. The CDR3 sequence is 17 residues long. Trimming removed 2 bases at V and 0 bases at J, with 11 bases between. Germline V gene data show CDR1 as KGHSH and CDR2 as LQKENI.

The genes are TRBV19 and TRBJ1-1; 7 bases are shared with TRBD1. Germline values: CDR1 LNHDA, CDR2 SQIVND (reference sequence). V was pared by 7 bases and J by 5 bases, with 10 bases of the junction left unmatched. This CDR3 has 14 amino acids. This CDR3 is CASKPRQGVTEAFF. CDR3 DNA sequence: TGTGCCAGTAAACCAAGACAGGGAGTAACTGAAGCTTTCTTT.

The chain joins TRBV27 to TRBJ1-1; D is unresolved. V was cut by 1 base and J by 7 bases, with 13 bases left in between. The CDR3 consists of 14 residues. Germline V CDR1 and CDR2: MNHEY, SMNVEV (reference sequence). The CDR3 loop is CASSLFNSQVEAFF. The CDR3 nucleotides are TGTGCCAGCAGTTTATTCAATTCGCAGGTTGAAGCTTTCTTT.

The CDR3 reads CASSVGGGRAEETQYF. As DNA, the CDR3 is TGTGCCAGCAGCGTAGGTGGCGGGAGGGCCGAAGAGACCCAGTACTTC. J is TRBJ2-5 and V is TRBV9; 9 positions match TRBD2. Germline CDR1 reads SGDLS; CDR2 reads YYNGEE. V dropped 0 bases and J dropped 3; count of bases not matched to a gene: 6. CDR3 length: 16 amino acids.

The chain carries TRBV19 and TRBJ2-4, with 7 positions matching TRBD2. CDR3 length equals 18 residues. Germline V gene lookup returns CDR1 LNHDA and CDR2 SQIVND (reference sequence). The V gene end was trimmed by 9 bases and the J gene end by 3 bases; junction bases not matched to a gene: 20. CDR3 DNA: TGTGCCAGCACACCGGACTCGACTAGCCCGTGGAGCAAAAACATTCAGTACTTC. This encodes CASTPDSTSPWSKNIQYF.

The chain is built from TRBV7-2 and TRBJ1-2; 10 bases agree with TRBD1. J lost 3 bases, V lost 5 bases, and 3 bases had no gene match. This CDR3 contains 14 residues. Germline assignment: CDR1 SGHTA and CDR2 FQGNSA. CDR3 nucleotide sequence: TGTGCCAGCAGCCCGGACAGGGGGGACTATGGCTACACCTTC. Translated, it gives CASSPDRGDYGYTF.

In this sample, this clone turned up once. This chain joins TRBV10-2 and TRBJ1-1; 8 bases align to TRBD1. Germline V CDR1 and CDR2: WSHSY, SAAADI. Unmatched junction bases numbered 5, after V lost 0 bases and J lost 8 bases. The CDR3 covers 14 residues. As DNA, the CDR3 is TGCGCCAGCAGTGAGTCCGGGACAGGTTCGGAAGCTTTCTTT. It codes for CASSESGTGSEAFF.

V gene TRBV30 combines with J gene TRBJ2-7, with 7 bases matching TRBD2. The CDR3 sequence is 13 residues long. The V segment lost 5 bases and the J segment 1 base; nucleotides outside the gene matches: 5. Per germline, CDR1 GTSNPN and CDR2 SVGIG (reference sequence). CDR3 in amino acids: CAWERGGSYEQYF. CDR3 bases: TGTGCCTGGGAGCGGGGAGGGTCCTACGAGCAGTACTTC.

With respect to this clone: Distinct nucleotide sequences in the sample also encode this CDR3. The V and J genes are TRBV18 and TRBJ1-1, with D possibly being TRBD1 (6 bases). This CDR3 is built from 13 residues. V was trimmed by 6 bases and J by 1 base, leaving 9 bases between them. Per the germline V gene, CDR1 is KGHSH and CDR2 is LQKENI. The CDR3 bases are TGTGCCAGCTCCCAGGGACAGAACACTGAAGCTTTCTTT. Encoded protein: CASSQGQNTEAFF.

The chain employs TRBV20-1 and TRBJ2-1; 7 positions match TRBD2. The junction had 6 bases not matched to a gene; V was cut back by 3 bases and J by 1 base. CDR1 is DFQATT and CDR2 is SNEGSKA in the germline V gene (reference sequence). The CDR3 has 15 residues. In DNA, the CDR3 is TGCAGTGCTAGTATGCGGGAGCTATCCTACAATGAGCAGTTCTTC. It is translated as CSASMRELSYNEQFF.

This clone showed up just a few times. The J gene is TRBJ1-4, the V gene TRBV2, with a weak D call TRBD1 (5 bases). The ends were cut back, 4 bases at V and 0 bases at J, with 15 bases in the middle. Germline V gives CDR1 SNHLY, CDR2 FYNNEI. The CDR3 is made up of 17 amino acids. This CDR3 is CASSAGYRRATNEKLFF. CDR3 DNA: TGTGCCAGCAGTGCAGGTTACAGGAGAGCAACTAATGAAAAACTGTTTTTT.

The CDR3 DNA reads TGTGCCAGCAGCGGTCGATGGGCCAACACTGAAGCTTTCTTT. As protein: CASSGRWANTEAFF. This chain joins TRBV9 and TRBJ1-1; D remains unclear. The V end was cut by 3 bases, the J end by 2 bases, with 11 bases between. From germline, CDR1 is SGDLS and CDR2 YYNGEE. This CDR3 contains 14 residues.

CDR3 DNA: TGTGCCAGCAGCGTAGCTGCCCGCGGTGTCCGGAGCGGCTACACCTTC. This gives the protein CASSVAARGVRSGYTF. The rearrangement uses TRBV9 and TRBJ1-2; D is undetermined. This CDR3 is 16 amino acids long. Germline-derived CDR1 and CDR2 are SGDLS and YYNGEE. V dropped 0 bases and J dropped 8 bases, with 20 bases sitting between them.

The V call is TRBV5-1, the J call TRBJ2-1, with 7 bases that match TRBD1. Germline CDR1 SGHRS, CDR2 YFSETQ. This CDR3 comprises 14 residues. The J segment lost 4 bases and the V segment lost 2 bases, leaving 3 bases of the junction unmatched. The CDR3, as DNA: TGCGCCAGCAGCTTCCCGGGACAGTACAATGAGCAGTTCTTC. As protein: CASSFPGQYNEQFF. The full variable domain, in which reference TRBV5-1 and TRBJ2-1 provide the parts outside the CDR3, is KAGVTQTPRYLIKTRGQQVTLSCSPISGHRSVSWYQQTPGQGLQFLFEYFSETQRNKGNFPGRFSGRQFSNSRSEMNVSTLELGDSALYLCASSFPGQYNEQFFGPGTRLTVL.

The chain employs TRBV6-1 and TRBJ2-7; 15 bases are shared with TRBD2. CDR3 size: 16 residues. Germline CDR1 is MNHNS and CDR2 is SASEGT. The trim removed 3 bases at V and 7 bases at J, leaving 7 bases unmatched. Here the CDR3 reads CASSEATGLAGGEQYF. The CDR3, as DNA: TGTGCCAGCAGTGAGGCCACGGGACTAGCGGGAGGTGAGCAGTACTTC.

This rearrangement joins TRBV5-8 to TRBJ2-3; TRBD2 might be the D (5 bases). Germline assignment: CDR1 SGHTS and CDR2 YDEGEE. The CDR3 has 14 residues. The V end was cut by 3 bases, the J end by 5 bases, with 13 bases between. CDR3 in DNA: TGTGCCAGCAGCTCGTGGGAGTCTGGAGATACGCAGTATTTT. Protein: CASSSWESGDTQYF.

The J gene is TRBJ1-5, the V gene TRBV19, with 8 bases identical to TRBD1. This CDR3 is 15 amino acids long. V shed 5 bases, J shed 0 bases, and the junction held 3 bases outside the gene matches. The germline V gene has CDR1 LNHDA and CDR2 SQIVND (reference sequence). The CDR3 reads CASSPDRGSNQPQHF. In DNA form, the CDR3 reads TGTGCCAGTAGTCCTGACAGGGGTAGCAATCAGCCCCAGCATTTT.

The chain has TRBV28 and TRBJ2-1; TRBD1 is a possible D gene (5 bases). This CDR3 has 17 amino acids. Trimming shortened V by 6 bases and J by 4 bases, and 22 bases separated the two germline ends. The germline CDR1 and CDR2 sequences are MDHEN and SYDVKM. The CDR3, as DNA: TGTGCCAGCAGCACTAAGGATCAGGGAAACCTATACAATGAGCAGTTCTTC. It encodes CASSTKDQGNLYNEQFF.

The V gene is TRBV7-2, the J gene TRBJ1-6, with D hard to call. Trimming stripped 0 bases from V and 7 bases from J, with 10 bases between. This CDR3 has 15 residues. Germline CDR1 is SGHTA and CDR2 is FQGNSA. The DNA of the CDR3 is TGTGCCAGCAGCTTAGCCCGGGTAAAAAATTCACCCCTCCACTTT. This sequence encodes CASSLARVKNSPLHF. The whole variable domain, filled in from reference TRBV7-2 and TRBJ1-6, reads GAGVSQSPSNKVTEKGKDVELRCDPISGHTALYWYRQSLGQGLEFLIYFQGNSAPDKSGLPSDRFSAERTGGSVSTLTIQRTQQEDSAVYLCASSLARVKNSPLHFGNGTRLTVT.

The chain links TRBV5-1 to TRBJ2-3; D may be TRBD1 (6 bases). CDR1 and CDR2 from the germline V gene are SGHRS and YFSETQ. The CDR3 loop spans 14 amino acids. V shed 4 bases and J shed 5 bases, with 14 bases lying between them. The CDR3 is CASSDQTGKDTQYF. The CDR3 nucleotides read TGCGCCAGCAGCGACCAGACAGGAAAAGATACGCAGTATTTT.

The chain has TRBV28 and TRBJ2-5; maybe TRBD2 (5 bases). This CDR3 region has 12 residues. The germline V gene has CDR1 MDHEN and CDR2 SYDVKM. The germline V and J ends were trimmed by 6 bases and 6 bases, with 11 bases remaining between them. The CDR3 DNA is TGTGCCAGCAGGACTCCCGGGAAGACCCAGTACTTC. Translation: CASRTPGKTQYF.

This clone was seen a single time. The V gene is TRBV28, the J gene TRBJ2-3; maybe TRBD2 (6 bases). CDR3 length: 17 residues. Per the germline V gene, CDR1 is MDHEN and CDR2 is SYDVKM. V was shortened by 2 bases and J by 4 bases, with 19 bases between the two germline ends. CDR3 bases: TGTGCCAGCAGTTTAGTGGTTAGCGGCTTCTTCGCAGATACGCAGTATTTT. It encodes CASSLVVSGFFADTQYF.

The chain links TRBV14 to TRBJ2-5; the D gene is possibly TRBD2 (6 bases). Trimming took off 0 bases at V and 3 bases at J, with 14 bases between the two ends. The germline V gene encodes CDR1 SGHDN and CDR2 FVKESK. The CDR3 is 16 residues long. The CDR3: CASSQDRGLGEETQYF. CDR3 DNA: TGTGCCAGCAGCCAAGATCGGGGGTTAGGGGAAGAGACCCAGTACTTC.

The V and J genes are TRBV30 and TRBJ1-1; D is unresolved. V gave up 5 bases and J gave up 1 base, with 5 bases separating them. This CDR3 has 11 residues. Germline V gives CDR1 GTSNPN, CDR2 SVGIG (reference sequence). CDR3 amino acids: CAWAGNTEAFF. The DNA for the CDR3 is TGTGCCTGGGCCGGGAACACTGAAGCTTTCTTT.